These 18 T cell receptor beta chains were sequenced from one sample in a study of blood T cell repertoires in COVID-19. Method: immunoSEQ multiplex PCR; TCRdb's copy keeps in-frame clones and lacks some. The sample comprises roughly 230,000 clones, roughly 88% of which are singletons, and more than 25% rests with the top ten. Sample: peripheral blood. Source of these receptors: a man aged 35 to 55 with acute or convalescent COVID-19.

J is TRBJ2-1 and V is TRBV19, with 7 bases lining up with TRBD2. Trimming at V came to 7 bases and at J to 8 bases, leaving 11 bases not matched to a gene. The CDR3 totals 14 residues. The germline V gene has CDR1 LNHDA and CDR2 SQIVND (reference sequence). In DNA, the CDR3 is TGTGCCAGTAATCGGCGGGAGAACCCCCATGAGCAGTTCTTC. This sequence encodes CASNRRENPHEQFF.

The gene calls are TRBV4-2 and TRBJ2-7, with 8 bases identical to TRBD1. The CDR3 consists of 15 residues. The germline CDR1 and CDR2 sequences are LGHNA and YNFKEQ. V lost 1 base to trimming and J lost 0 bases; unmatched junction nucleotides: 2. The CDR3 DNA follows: TGTGCCAGCAGCCAAGCTGACAGGGGCTCCTACGAGCAGTACTTC. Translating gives CASSQADRGSYEQYF.

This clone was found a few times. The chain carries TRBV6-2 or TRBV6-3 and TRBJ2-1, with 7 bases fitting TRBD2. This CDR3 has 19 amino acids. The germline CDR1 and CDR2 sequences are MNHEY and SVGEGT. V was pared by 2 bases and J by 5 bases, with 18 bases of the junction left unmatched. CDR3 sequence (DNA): TGTGCCAGCAGTTACCCCCTGGCCCAGACTAGCCTCCTCGACAATGAGCAGTTCTTC. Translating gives CASSYPLAQTSLLDNEQFF.

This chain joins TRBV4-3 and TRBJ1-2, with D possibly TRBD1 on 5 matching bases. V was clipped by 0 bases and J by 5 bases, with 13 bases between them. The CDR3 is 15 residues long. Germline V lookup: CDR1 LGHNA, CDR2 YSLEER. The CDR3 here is CASSQDRGAGYGYTF. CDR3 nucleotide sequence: TGCGCCAGCAGCCAAGATCGCGGGGCGGGATATGGCTACACCTTC.

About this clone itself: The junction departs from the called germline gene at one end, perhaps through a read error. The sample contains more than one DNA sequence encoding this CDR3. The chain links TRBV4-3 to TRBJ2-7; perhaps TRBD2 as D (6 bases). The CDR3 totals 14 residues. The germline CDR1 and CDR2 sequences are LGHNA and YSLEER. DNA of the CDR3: TGCGCCAGTAGCCAAGATCTGGGGGGCTACGAGCAGTACTTC. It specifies CASSQDLGGYEQYF.

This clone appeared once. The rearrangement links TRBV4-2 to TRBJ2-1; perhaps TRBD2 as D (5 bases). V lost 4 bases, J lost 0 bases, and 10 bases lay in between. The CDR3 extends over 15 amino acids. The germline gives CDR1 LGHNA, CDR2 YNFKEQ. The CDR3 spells CASSPKRYSYNEQFF. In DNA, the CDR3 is TGTGCCAGCAGCCCGAAGCGGTACTCCTACAATGAGCAGTTCTTC.

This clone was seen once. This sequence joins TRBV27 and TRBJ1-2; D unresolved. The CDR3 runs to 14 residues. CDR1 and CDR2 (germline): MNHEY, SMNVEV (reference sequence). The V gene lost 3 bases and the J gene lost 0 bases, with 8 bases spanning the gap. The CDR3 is CASSLAPSNYGYTF. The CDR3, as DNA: TGTGCCAGCAGTTTGGCACCCTCTAACTATGGCTACACCTTC.

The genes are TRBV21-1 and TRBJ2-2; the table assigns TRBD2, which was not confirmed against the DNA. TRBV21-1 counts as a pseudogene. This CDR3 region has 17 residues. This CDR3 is CASSKLAGVLLAGELFF. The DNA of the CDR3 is TGTGCCAGCAGCAAACTAGCGGGAGTTCTTTTGGCCGGGGAGCTGTTTTTT.

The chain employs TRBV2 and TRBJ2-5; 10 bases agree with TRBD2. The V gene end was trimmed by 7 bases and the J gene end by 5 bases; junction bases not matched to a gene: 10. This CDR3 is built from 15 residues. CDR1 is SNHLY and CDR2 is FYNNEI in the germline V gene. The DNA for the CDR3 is TGTGCCAGCACCCTCGGAGCGGGAGGGGGGGAGACCCAGTACTTC. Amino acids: CASTLGAGGGETQYF.

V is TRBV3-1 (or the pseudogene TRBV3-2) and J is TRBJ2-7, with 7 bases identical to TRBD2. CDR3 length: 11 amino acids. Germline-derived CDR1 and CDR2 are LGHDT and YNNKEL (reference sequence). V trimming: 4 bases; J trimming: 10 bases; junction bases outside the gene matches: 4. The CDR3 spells CASSLGLEQYF. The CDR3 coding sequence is TGTGCCAGCAGCCTAGGACTAGAACAGTACTTC.

The CDR3 region is CASSFRRQGGTDTQYF. CDR3 coding DNA: TGTGCCAGCAGTTTTAGAAGACAGGGGGGCACAGATACGCAGTATTTT. V and J are TRBV6-6 and TRBJ2-3; 9 nucleotides line up with TRBD1. The germline CDR1 and CDR2 sequences are MNHNY and SVGAGI (reference sequence). The CDR3 is 16 amino acids. The junction had 6 bases not matched to a gene; V was cut back by 4 bases and J by 1 base.

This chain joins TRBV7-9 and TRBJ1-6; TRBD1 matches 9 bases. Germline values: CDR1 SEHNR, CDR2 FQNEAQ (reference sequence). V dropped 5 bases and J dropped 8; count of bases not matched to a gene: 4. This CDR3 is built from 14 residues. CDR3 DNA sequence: TGTGCCAGCAGCCGGGACAGGGAGGATTCACCCCTCCACTTT. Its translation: CASSRDREDSPLHF.

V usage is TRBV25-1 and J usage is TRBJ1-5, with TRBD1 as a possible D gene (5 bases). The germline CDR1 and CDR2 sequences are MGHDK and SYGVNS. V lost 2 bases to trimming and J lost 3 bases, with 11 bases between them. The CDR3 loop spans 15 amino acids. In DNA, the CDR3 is TGTGCCAGCAGTGAAGCGGGGGGATCCAATCAGCCCCAGCATTTT. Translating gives CASSEAGGSNQPQHF.

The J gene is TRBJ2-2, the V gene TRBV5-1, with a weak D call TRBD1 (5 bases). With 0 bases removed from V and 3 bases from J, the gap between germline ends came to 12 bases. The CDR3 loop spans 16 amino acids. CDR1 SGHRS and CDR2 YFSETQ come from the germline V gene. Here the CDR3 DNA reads TGCGCCAGCAGCTTGGAAGGGGTTTACGACACCGGGGAGCTGTTTTTT. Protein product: CASSLEGVYDTGELFF.

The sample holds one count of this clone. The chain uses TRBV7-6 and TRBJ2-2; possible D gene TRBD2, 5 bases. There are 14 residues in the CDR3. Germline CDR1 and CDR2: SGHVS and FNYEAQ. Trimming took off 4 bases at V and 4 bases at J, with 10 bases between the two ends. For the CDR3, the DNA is TGTGCCAGCAGCTCGACTACTAGCACCGGGGAGCTGTTTTTT. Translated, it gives CASSSTTSTGELFF.

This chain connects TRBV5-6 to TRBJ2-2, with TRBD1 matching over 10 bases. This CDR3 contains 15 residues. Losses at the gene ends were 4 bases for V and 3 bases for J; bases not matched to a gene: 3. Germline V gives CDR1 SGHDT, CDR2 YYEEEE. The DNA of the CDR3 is TGTGCCAGCAGCGCCGGGACAGGGGACACCGGGGAGCTGTTTTTT. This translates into CASSAGTGDTGELFF.

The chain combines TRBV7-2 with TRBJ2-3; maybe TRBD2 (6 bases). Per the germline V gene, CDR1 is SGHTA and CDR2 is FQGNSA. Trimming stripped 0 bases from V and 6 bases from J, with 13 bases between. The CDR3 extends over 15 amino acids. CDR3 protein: CASSLAGGPFDTQYF. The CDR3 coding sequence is TGTGCCAGCAGCTTAGCGGGAGGCCCATTTGATACGCAGTATTTT. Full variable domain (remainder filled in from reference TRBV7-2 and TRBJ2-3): GAGVSQSPSNKVTEKGKDVELRCDPISGHTALYWYRQSLGQGLEFLIYFQGNSAPDKSGLPSDRFSAERTGGSVSTLTIQRTQQEDSAVYLCASSLAGGPFDTQYFGPGTRLTVL.

CDR3: CASSRAETGVNEQFF. The DNA for the CDR3 is TGCGCCAGCAGCCGAGCGGAAACGGGTGTGAATGAGCAGTTCTTC. J is TRBJ2-1 and V is TRBV5-1, with D possibly TRBD2 on 5 matching bases. CDR1 and CDR2 (germline): SGHRS, YFSETQ. The CDR3 runs to 15 residues. The V end was cut by 4 bases, the J end by 7 bases, with 18 bases between.